Below, 24 T cell receptor beta chains from the same sample are listed, as sequenced in a study of blood T cell repertoires in COVID-19. Sequenced by immunoSEQ multiplex PCR; TCRdb stores in-frame clones only, minus some. Of 260,000 or so clones in the sample, about 80% are singletons; the top ten hold around 3.5%. Material: PBMCs or T cells enriched from blood (not recorded which). Source of these receptors: a woman between 35 and 50 years old who had been exposed to COVID-19.

This chain connects TRBV28 to TRBJ1-2; unclear D gene. The V end lost 5 bases, the J end lost 1 base, and 20 bases lay between the germline ends. CDR1 is MDHEN, CDR2 SYDVKM, per germline. CDR3 length equals 17 residues. The DNA of the CDR3 is TGTGCCAGCAGTCCCGGAACAGCACTTTATTTTAACTATGGCTACACCTTC. It encodes CASSPGTALYFNYGYTF.

V and J are TRBV2 and TRBJ1-2; 7 positions match TRBD1. The CDR3 covers 15 residues. Germline V CDR1 and CDR2: SNHLY, FYNNEI. V shed 3 bases and J 4 bases; nucleotides not matched to a gene: 8. DNA of the CDR3: TGTGCCAGCAGTGAGAGACAGGGAGGTATCTATGGCTACACCTTC. This codes for CASSERQGGIYGYTF.

The V and J genes are TRBV2 and TRBJ2-3; 11 bases are shared with TRBD2. The CDR3 is made up of 16 amino acids. Per the germline V gene, CDR1 is SNHLY and CDR2 is FYNNEI. Germline trimming cut 2 bases from V and 8 bases from J; bases unmatched to any gene: 9. In DNA, the CDR3 is TGTGCCAGCAGTGAATTGGTAGCGGGGGGGCTTGGTACGCAGTATTTT. Translation: CASSELVAGGLGTQYF. Together with reference TRBV2 and TRBJ2-3, the CDR3 gives the full variable domain: EPEVTQTPSHQVTQMGQEVILRCVPISNHLYFYWYRQILGQKVEFLVSFYNNEISEKSEIFDDQFSVERPDGSNFTLKIRSTKLEDSAMYFCASSELVAGGLGTQYFGPGTRLTVL.

The chain joins TRBV20-1 to TRBJ2-2; 7 positions agree with TRBD1. The V gene's germline CDR1 is DFQATT and CDR2 SNEGSKA (reference sequence). CDR3 length: 15 residues. The V and J ends lost 3 bases and 6 bases, in that order; junction bases with no gene match: 10. The CDR3: CSASKSGTAAGELFF. Written as DNA, the CDR3 is TGCAGTGCTAGTAAATCCGGGACAGCGGCCGGGGAGCTGTTTTTT.

The rearrangement uses TRBV11-2 and TRBJ2-2; the D gene is possibly TRBD1 (5 bases). The CDR3 length is 15 residues. CDR1 is SGHAT and CDR2 is FQNNGV in the germline V gene. The V end lost 7 bases, the J end lost 0 bases, and 12 bases lay between the germline ends. This CDR3 is CASTRTSSNTGELFF. The DNA for the CDR3 is TGTGCCAGCACCCGGACATCGTCGAACACCGGGGAGCTGTTTTTT.

V gene TRBV7-6 combines with J gene TRBJ1-6; D is ambiguous. V was clipped by 1 base and J by 2 bases, with 9 bases between them. Germline V gene lookup returns CDR1 SGHVS and CDR2 FNYEAQ. The CDR3 loop spans 16 amino acids. The CDR3 spells CASSLEQFTYNSPLHF. In DNA form, the CDR3 reads TGTGCCAGCAGCTTAGAACAGTTCACCTATAATTCACCCCTCCACTTT. Supplemented by reference TRBV7-6 and TRBJ1-6, the full variable domain reads GAGVSQSPRYKVTKRGQDVALRCDPISGHVSLYWYRQALGQGPEFLTYFNYEAQQDKSGLPNDRFSAERPEGSISTLTIQRTEQRDSAMYRCASSLEQFTYNSPLHFGNGTRLTVT.

V is TRBV2 and J is TRBJ1-2; D is unclear. V lost 0 bases to trimming and J lost 1 base, with 6 bases between them. The CDR3 extends over 14 amino acids. Per the germline V gene, CDR1 is SNHLY and CDR2 is FYNNEI. The CDR3 reads CASSEAPINYGYTF. As DNA, the CDR3 is TGTGCCAGCAGTGAAGCGCCTATTAACTATGGCTACACCTTC.

The J gene is TRBJ2-3, the V gene TRBV6-6, with a possible D match to TRBD1 (6 bases). V shed 6 bases and J shed 2 bases, with 18 bases lying between them. The CDR3 covers 16 residues. Germline V gene sequence: CDR1 MNHNY, CDR2 SVGAGI (reference sequence). This chain's CDR3 is CASRRDTTIFTDTQYF. For the CDR3, the DNA is TGTGCCAGCAGACGGGACACCACCATATTCACAGATACGCAGTATTTT.

In this sample, this clone turned up once. The chain has TRBV19 and TRBJ1-5; D gene uncertain. The germline CDR1 and CDR2 sequences are LNHDA and SQIVND (reference sequence). V dropped 5 bases and J dropped 0 bases, with 14 bases sitting between them. This CDR3 region has 16 residues. The CDR3 protein is CASSPSARGSNQPQHF. The CDR3 bases are TGTGCCAGTAGTCCAAGCGCCCGAGGTAGCAATCAGCCCCAGCATTTT.

This sequence joins TRBV10-3 and TRBJ2-7; 7 bases fit TRBD1. There are 15 residues in the CDR3. V lost 5 bases, J lost 2 bases, and 9 bases stayed unmatched. The germline V gene encodes CDR1 ENHRY and CDR2 SYGVKD. In DNA form, the CDR3 reads TGTGCCATCAGTCCCAGGACAGGTCCGACCTACGAGCAGTACTTC. Amino acids: CAISPRTGPTYEQYF.

Details on this clone: This sample includes further DNA sequences coding for the same CDR3. The V call is TRBV7-9, the J call TRBJ1-2; D perhaps matches TRBD1 (5 bases). The CDR3 extends over 13 amino acids. Germline V CDR1 and CDR2: SEHNR, FQNEAQ (reference sequence). The ends were cut back, 1 base at V and 4 bases at J, with 7 bases in the middle. CDR3 in amino acids: CASSLGQGYGYTF. CDR3 DNA sequence: TGTGCCAGCAGCTTAGGTCAGGGCTATGGCTACACCTTC.

The rearrangement joins TRBV24-1 to TRBJ2-5; weak D call: TRBD1 (6 bases). Per germline, CDR1 KGHDR and CDR2 SFDVKD. The CDR3 has 14 residues. V lost 4 bases and J 5 bases, leaving 13 bases between the germline ends. The CDR3 coding sequence is TGTGCCACCAGTGACCGGACAGCAGAGGAGACCCAGTACTTC. Amino acid sequence: CATSDRTAEETQYF.

The V and J genes are TRBV7-8 and TRBJ2-1, with D possibly matching TRBD2 (6 bases). CDR1 and CDR2 from the germline V gene are SGHVS and FQNEAQ. The CDR3 has 17 amino acids. The V end was cut by 3 bases, the J end by 3 bases, with 18 bases between. The CDR3: CASSFSQDSGYYNEQFF. The CDR3 DNA reads as TGTGCCAGCAGCTTTAGTCAAGATAGCGGATACTACAATGAGCAGTTCTTC.

This chain's CDR3 is CASRTSGGRETQYF. The CDR3 DNA is TGTGCCAGTAGAACTAGCGGGGGCCGGGAGACCCAGTACTTC. The chain combines TRBV19 with TRBJ2-5, with 11 bases matching TRBD2. The CDR3 is 14 amino acids. CDR1 is LNHDA, CDR2 SQIVND, per germline (reference sequence). Germline trimming cut 6 bases from V and 5 bases from J; bases unmatched to any gene: 5. Variable domain in full (rest from reference TRBV19 and TRBJ2-5): DGGITQSPKYLFRKEGQNVTLSCEQNLNHDAMYWYRQDPGQGLRLIYYSQIVNDFQKGDIAEGYSVSREKKESFPLTVTSAQKNPTAFYLCASRTSGGRETQYFGPGTRLLVL.

For the CDR3, the DNA is TGCGCCAGCCGCCCTGGCCCTCGAACTAATGAAAAACTGTTTTTT. It is translated as CASRPGPRTNEKLFF. This chain connects TRBV5-1 to TRBJ1-4; D gene uncertain. Trimming left V 7 bases short and J 1 base short, with 14 bases between. The CDR3 runs 15 residues. Germline lookup yields CDR1 SGHRS and CDR2 YFSETQ. The whole variable domain, filled in from reference TRBV5-1 and TRBJ1-4, reads KAGVTQTPRYLIKTRGQQVTLSCSPISGHRSVSWYQQTPGQGLQFLFEYFSETQRNKGNFPGRFSGRQFSNSRSEMNVSTLELGDSALYLCASRPGPRTNEKLFFGSGTQLSVL.

The chain uses TRBV7-9 and TRBJ1-2; D remains ambiguous. The V gene lost 5 bases and the J gene lost 5 bases, with 15 bases spanning the gap. Looked up from germline, CDR1 is SEHNR and CDR2 is FQNEAQ (reference sequence). The CDR3 loop spans 14 amino acids. The DNA for the CDR3 is TGTGCCAGCAGCCAAGCGGCCCTCACGTATGGCTACACCTTC. It encodes CASSQAALTYGYTF. Together with reference TRBV7-9 and TRBJ1-2, the CDR3 gives the full variable domain: DTGVSQNPRHKITKRGQNVTFRCDPISEHNRLYWYRQTLGQGPEFLTYFQNEAQLEKSRLLSDRFSAERPKGSFSTLEIQRTEQGDSAMYLCASSQAALTYGYTFGSGTRLTVV.

This clone was recorded once. V is TRBV7-8 and J is TRBJ1-1, with 10 bases aligning to TRBD1. The germline gives CDR1 SGHVS, CDR2 FQNEAQ. Trimming took 5 bases from V and 3 from J; bases not matched to a gene: 6. CDR3 length: 15 amino acids. The CDR3: CASSVRDRGHTEAFF. The CDR3 DNA reads TGTGCCAGCAGCGTCCGGGACAGGGGTCACACTGAAGCTTTCTTT.

The CDR3: CASSFERTYLYGYTF. The DNA for the CDR3 is TGTGCCAGCAGTTTTGAGCGAACCTACCTCTATGGCTACACCTTC. The chain links TRBV28 to TRBJ1-2; D is undetermined. This CDR3 has 15 amino acids. Trimming removed 3 bases from V and 4 bases from J, with 15 bases in between. CDR1 is MDHEN and CDR2 is SYDVKM in the germline V gene.

The chain is built from TRBV29-1 and TRBJ1-1, with D unresolved. Germline CDR1 is SQVTM and CDR2 is ANQGSEA. Deletions cut 6 bases from V and 1 base from J, with 12 bases between. CDR3 length: 13 amino acids. The CDR3 here is CSVSSGGNTEAFF. CDR3 in DNA: TGCAGCGTAAGCTCGGGAGGGAACACTGAAGCTTTCTTT.

This clone was observed a few times. The chain carries TRBV7-8 and TRBJ1-4; weak D call: TRBD1 (6 bases). CDR3 length equals 16 residues. Germline V gene data show CDR1 as SGHVS and CDR2 as FQNEAQ. Deletions cut 1 base from V and 8 bases from J, with 17 bases between. The CDR3 DNA follows: TGTGCCAGCAGCTTAGACCCGGGACAAGGAAAAGAAAAACTGTTTTTT. Its translation is CASSLDPGQGKEKLFF.

J is TRBJ2-7 and V is TRBV7-2; 8 nucleotides agree with TRBD2. With V trimmed by 7 bases and J by 1 base, 9 bases remained unmatched. CDR1 is SGHTA, CDR2 FQGNSA, per germline. The CDR3 consists of 15 residues. The CDR3 protein is CASTPGGAASYEQYF. The CDR3 region has the DNA TGTGCCAGCACCCCGGGAGGGGCCGCATCCTACGAGCAGTACTTC.

The chain uses TRBV6-4 and TRBJ2-1; 7 bases agree with TRBD2. CDR3 length: 15 amino acids. The germline CDR1 and CDR2 sequences are MRHNA and SNTAGT. The trim removed 6 bases at V and 6 bases at J, leaving 11 bases unmatched. This CDR3 reads CASSFSTTGGNEQFF. DNA for the CDR3: TGTGCCAGCAGCTTTTCTACAACGGGGGGCAATGAGCAGTTCTTC.

In DNA, the CDR3 is TGTGCCAGCAGCCCTCGTGGGCCCGCGGGGGAGACCCAGTACTTC. Translating gives CASSPRGPAGETQYF. The chain combines TRBV7-2 with TRBJ2-5; D perhaps matches TRBD2 (6 bases). The V end lost 5 bases, the J end lost 5 bases, and 18 bases lay between the germline ends. CDR1 is SGHTA and CDR2 is FQGNSA in the germline V gene. This CDR3 is built from 15 residues. Looking up the rest from reference TRBV7-2 and TRBJ2-5 gives the full variable domain: GAGVSQSPSNKVTEKGKDVELRCDPISGHTALYWYRQSLGQGLEFLIYFQGNSAPDKSGLPSDRFSAERTGGSVSTLTIQRTQQEDSAVYLCASSPRGPAGETQYFGPGTRLLVL.

The chain combines TRBV9 with TRBJ2-1; 9 bases agree with TRBD1. Germline CDR1 SGDLS, CDR2 YYNGEE. V lost 0 bases to trimming and J lost 8 bases; unmatched junction nucleotides: 6. The CDR3 totals 15 residues. The CDR3 spells CASSVGTGGVDEQFF. DNA for the CDR3: TGTGCCAGCAGCGTAGGTACAGGGGGCGTGGATGAGCAGTTCTTC. Combining the CDR3 with reference TRBV9 and TRBJ2-1 gives the whole variable domain DSGVTQTPKHLITATGQRVTLRCSPRSGDLSVYWYQQSLDQGLQFLIQYYNGEERAKGNILERFSAQQFPDLHSELNLSSLELGDSALYFCASSVGTGGVDEQFFGPGTRLTVL.